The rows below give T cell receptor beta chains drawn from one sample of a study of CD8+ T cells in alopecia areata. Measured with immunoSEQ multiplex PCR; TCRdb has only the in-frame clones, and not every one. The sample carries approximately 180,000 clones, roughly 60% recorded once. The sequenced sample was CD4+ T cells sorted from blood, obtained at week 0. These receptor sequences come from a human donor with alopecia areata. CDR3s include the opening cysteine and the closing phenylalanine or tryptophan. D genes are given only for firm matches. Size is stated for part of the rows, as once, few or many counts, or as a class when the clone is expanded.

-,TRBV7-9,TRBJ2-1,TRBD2,CASSLGGTSGLDNEQFF,TGTGCCAGCAGCTTGGGGGGGACTAGCGGTTTGGACAATGAGCAGTTCTTC
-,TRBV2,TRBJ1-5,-,CASSDLVVGQPQHF,TGTGCCAGCAGTGATCTGGTAGTCGGCCAGCCCCAGCATTTT
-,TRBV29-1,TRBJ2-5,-,CSAVGHSRETQYF,TGCAGCGCCGTGGGACATTCCCGAGAGACCCAGTACTTC
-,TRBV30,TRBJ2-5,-,CAWSRWPQETQYF,TGTGCCTGGAGTAGGTGGCCCCAAGAGACCCAGTACTTC
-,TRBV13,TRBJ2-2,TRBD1,CASSSNDRGQAFIGELFF,TGTGCCAGCAGCTCAAATGACAGGGGGCAGGCGTTTATCGGGGAGCTGTTTTTT
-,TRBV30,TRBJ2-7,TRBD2,CAWTPGGYEQYF,TGTGCCTGGACCCCGGGGGGTTACGAGCAGTACTTC
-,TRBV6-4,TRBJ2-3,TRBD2,CASSDSTSGGADTQYF,TGTGCCAGCAGTGACTCGACTAGCGGGGGGGCAGATACGCAGTATTTT
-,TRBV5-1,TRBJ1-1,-,CASSFQTENTEAFF,TGCGCCAGCAGCTTCCAGACAGAGAACACTGAAGCTTTCTTT
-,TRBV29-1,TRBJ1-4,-,CSVEPVEEKLFF,TGCAGCGTTGAACCGGTTGAAGAAAAACTGTTTTTT
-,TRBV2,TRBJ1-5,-,CASSTGNQPQHF,TGTGCCAGCAGTACAGGGAATCAGCCCCAGCATTTT
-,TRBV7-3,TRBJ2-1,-,CASSSEWGASYNEQFF,TGTGCCAGCAGCTCCGAGTGGGGAGCCTCCTACAATGAGCAGTTCTTC
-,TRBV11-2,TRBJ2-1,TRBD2,CASSLQGLAGYNEQFF,TGTGCCAGCAGCTTACAGGGACTAGCGGGTTACAATGAGCAGTTCTTC
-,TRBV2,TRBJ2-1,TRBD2,CASTVGGTSSQDEQFF,TGTGCCAGCACCGTAGGGGGGACTAGTTCTCAGGATGAGCAGTTCTTC
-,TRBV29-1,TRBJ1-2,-,CSVAWSRGGGYTF,TGCAGCGTTGCCTGGAGCCGGGGTGGTGGCTACACCTTC
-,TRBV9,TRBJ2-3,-,CASSPISGGVGGATDTQYF,TGTGCCAGCAGCCCAATCTCCGGTGGAGTTGGTGGAGCCACAGATACGCAGTATTTT
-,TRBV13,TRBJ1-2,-,CASSLNRVYGYTF,TGTGCCAGCAGCTTGAACAGAGTATATGGCTACACCTTC
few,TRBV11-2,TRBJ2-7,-,CASSLEDKYFSYEQYF,TGTGCCAGCAGCTTAGAGGACAAGTATTTTTCCTACGAGCAGTACTTC
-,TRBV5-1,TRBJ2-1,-,CASSLRISYNEQFF,TGCGCCAGCAGCTTGCGAATCTCCTACAATGAGCAGTTCTTC
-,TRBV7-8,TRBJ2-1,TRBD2,CASSLGGGSNEQFF,TGTGCCAGCAGCTTGGGGGGGGGAAGCAATGAGCAGTTCTTC
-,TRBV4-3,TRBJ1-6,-,CASSQDPTSPLHF,TGCGCCAGCAGCCAAGACCCCACATCACCCCTCCACTTT
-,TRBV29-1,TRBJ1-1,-,CSVADSINTEAFF,TGCAGCGTTGCGGACAGTATTAACACTGAAGCTTTCTTT
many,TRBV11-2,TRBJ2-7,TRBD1,CASSLGIQGYEQYF,TGTGCCAGCAGCTTAGGCATACAGGGGTACGAGCAGTACTTC
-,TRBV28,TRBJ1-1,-,CASFDSLTAEAFF,TGTGCCAGCTTCGATTCCCTGACAGCTGAAGCTTTCTTT
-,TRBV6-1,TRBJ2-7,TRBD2,CASSGTSGGRSTYEQYF,TGTGCCAGCAGTGGGACTAGCGGGGGACGATCGACCTACGAGCAGTACTTC
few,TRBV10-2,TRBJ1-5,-,CASSESGGPTPQHF,TGCGCCAGCAGTGAGTCGGGGGGCCCCACTCCCCAGCATTTT
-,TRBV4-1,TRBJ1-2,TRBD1,CASSQEQTGPSPRVPNF,TGCGCCAGCAGCCAGGAGCAGACAGGGCCTTCCCCTAGGGTACCCAACTTC
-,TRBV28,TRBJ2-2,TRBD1,CASSLQGALGGELFF,TGTGCCAGCAGTTTGCAGGGGGCGCTTGGCGGGGAGCTGTTTTTT
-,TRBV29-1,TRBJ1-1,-,CSVTGTTETEAFF,TGCAGCGTGACTGGGACAACGGAGACTGAAGCTTTCTTT
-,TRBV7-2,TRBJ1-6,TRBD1,CASSLGQGYSPLHF,TGTGCCAGCAGCCTTGGACAGGGGTATTCACCCCTCCACTTT
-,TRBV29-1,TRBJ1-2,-,CSVWDGGYTF,TGCAGCGTATGGGACGGTGGCTACACCTTC
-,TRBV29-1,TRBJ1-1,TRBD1,CSAEGVQGAKNTEAFF,TGCAGCGCCGAGGGTGTTCAGGGGGCCAAGAACACTGAAGCTTTCTTT
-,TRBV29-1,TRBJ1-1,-,CSVERFNTEAFF,TGCAGCGTTGAAAGGTTTAACACTGAAGCTTTCTTT
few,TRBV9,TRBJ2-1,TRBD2,CASSKGTSRANEQFF,TGTGCCAGCAGCAAAGGGACTAGCAGGGCCAATGAGCAGTTCTTC
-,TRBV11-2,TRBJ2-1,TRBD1,CASSLVVSGGVYNEQFF,TGTGCCAGCAGCTTAGTGGTCTCAGGGGGAGTATACAATGAGCAGTTCTTC
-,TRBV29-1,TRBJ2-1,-,CSVEKQVKYNEQFF,TGCAGCGTTGAGAAGCAAGTCAAGTACAATGAGCAGTTCTTC
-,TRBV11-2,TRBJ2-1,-,CASIGPGNNEQFF,TGTGCCAGCATAGGACCAGGGAACAATGAGCAGTTCTTC
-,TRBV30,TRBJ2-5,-,CAWSVRAGAKETQYF,TGTGCCTGGAGTGTACGGGCAGGCGCTAAAGAGACCCAGTACTTC
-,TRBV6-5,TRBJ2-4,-,CASTSGLAKNIQYF,TGTGCCAGCACTTCAGGGTTAGCCAAAAACATTCAGTACTTC
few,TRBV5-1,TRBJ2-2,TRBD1,CASSPTNRGSAGELFF,TGCGCCAGCAGCCCTACTAACAGGGGTTCGGCCGGGGAGCTGTTTTTT